This T cell receptor (beta chain) was observed in a study of shared clonotypes between healthy human individuals. Study summary: Every donor yielded three CD4 naive, three CD4 memory, two CD8 naive and one CD8 memory plate.

The repertoire was sequenced with immunoSEQ multiplex PCR; TCRdb's copy has only in-frame clones and lacks some. The sample holds some 2,500,000 clones, 80% to 95% seen once. Germline loops: CDR1 MGHDK, CDR2 SYGVNS. The CDR3 contains 16 residues. With 5 bases removed from V and 5 bases from J, the gap between germline ends came to 19 bases. The V gene is TRBV25-1, the J gene TRBJ2-1; possible D gene TRBD1, 5 bases. This TCR came from a man aged 18-30 years in good health. Some clones in this sample may be carry-over from other donors' samples. What was sequenced was naive CD4+ T cells from PBMCs. Subset meaning: CD45RA+ positively selected. The CDR3 DNA sequence: TGTGCCAGCAGTTCCAGGGTTTTAAGCATAGACAATGAGCAGTTCTTC. Translation gives CASSSRVLSIDNEQFF.